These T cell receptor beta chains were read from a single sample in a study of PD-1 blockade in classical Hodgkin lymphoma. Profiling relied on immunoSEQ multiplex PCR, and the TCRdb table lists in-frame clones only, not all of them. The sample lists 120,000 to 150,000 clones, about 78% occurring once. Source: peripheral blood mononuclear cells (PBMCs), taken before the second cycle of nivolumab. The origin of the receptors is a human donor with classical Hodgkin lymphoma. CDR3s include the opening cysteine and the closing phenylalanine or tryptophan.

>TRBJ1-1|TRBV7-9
CASSLALMAYMNTEAFF
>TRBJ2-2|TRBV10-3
CAISELVPGELFF
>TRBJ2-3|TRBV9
CASSVDAPGLAGAVDTQYF
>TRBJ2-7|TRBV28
CASSRRNPYEQYF
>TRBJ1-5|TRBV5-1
CASSLGQINQPQHF
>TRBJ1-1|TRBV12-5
CASGSGPVGNTEAFF
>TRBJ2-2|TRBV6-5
CASRRTGGHGELFF
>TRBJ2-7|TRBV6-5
CASSEQYF
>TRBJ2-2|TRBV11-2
CASSFRLAGEQNNGELFF
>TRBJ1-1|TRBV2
CASSGDFDTEAFF
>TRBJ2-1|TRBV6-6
CASSYSEEYNEQFF
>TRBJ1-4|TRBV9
CASSPWDRGDEKLFF
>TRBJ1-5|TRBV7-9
CASSLKRTNQPQHF
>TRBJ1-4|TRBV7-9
CASSNEKLFF
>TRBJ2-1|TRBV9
CASSAGGSSYNEQFF
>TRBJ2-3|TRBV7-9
CASSLASGTGADTQYF
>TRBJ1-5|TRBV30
CAWSPQGDQPQHF
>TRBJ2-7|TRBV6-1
CASSDQGGDIGVKQYF